Listed here is a single T cell receptor beta chain. Qualities for individual bases were not recorded, and no much larger clone is one base off. Library method: the immunoSEQ multiplex PCR assay. For most patients, genomic DNA was isolated with the Qiagen DNeasy Blood and Tissue Kit and sent frozen to Adaptive Biotechnologies for TCR sequencing. High-throughput TCR-beta CDR3 sequencing of genomic DNA from most patients was performed by Adaptive Biotechnologies. Per the authors' processing: TCR sequencing data were retrieved from Adaptive's ImmunoSEQ software for 18 patients, whereas a few other patients were processed with MiXCR and VDJtools. CD4 versus CD8 sorting errors were corrected by removing sequences found in both subsets at a frequency ratio below 5:1. CDR3 nucleotide sequences shared by donor and recipient were removed because the origin of these sequences could not be assigned. At least 2-fold expansion over unstimulated cells and a minimum CFSE-low frequency of 0.002% (template counts) or 0.001% (read counts) were required for clones to be classified as alloreactive. Clones were considered mappable if detected in sequenced pre-transplant spleen, lymph node, or MLR CFSE-low populations of the donor or recipient. Cumulative frequency of alloreactive clones was calculated as a percentage of all sequences weighted by copy number. TCRdb re-hosts the immuneACCESS table, in-frame sequences only. Its copies lack some clones; in the studies checked, an unresolved V gene accounts for under half of them, and the cause for the rest is not known. V, J and clone size are taken as reported in that table, and D and trimming were inferred from the DNA itself. The sample table shows about 18,000 clones, and over 35% are seen once. The ten largest account for around 0.84% of the sample.

The data belong to a study of graft-versus-host responses after intestinal transplantation listed by TCRdb under 2021. About the full investigation: Multivisceral, liver-intestinal, or isolated intestinal transplants were received by the recipients. Every recipient was given anti-thymocyte globulin induction, followed by 3 to 4 years of maintenance tacrolimus and steroids. Bulk TCR-beta CDR3 sequencing was used to track graft-versus-host and host-versus-graft alloreactive T cell clones in the graft, circulation and bone marrow after intestinal transplantation. To identify alloreactive clones, pre-transplant mixed lymphocyte reaction products were sequenced and compared with unstimulated pre-transplant donor and recipient T cells. A cohort of more than 20 intestinal transplant recipients, including one retransplant, was enrolled, and a few patients lacking pretransplant specimens were excluded. Donor T cell macrochimerism was defined as a peak of at least 4% donor T cells among recipient peripheral blood mononuclear cells. Rather than being sequenced by the commercial service, samples from a few later patients were sequenced in-house on an Illumina MiSeq and processed with MiXCR. General findings and caveats noted by the study authors: Early after transplant, peak levels of circulating GvH clones were found to be associated with declines in HvG clones. GvH clones were found in recipient bone marrow, and some of the GvH clones appeared earlier in ileal mucosa or blood, which is consistent with an intestinal mucosal origin. Patients with donor T cell macrochimerism had high GvH to HvG T cell clonal ratios in their allografts. Conclusions were limited by the relatively low number and heterogeneity of intestinal transplant patients.

Taken with the paper, the label for time point translates to: cells obtained before transplantation from donor or recipient. In mixed lymphocyte reactions, around 200,000 CFSE-labeled pre-transplant responders were plated with around 200,000 irradiated violet-dye-labeled stimulators and cultured for over five days. Proliferating CD3+CD4+CFSE-low and CD3+CD8+CFSE-low responder cells were FACS-sorted on a BD Influx sorter after the mixed lymphocyte reaction. For CDR1 and CDR2, the germline V gene (reference sequence) lists SGHNT and YYREEE. Inclusive of the bounding cysteine and phenylalanine, the CDR3 is 15 residues long. The CDR3 DNA has 45 bases and is translated from base 1. Trimmed from V: 4 bases; trimmed from J: 12 bases; junction bases lacking a gene match: 16.

Specimen: alloreactive CD4+ T cells from a mixed lymphocyte reaction culture, collected before intestinal transplant. The sample's cell subset or site label, decoded: CFSE-low proliferating T cells sorted from roughly 6-day pre-transplant mixed lymphocyte reaction (GvH or HvG direction). The receptor comes from a human patient who received an intestinal transplant. The chain employs TRBV5-4 and TRBJ2-1; TRBD1 lines up with 7 middle nucleotides. The nucleotides read TGTGCCAGCAGCCAAACTGGACAGGTCGCCTTTAGGCAGTTCTTC. Translated, this is CASSQTGQVAFRQFF. Joined to the reference TRBV5-4 and TRBJ2-1 proteins, this CDR3 gives the full variable domain: ETGVTQSPTHLIKTRGQQVTLRCSSQSGHNTVSWYQQALGQGPQFIFQYYREEENGRGNFPPRFSGLQFPNYSSELNVNALELDDSALYLCASSQTGQVAFRQFFGPGTRLTVL.